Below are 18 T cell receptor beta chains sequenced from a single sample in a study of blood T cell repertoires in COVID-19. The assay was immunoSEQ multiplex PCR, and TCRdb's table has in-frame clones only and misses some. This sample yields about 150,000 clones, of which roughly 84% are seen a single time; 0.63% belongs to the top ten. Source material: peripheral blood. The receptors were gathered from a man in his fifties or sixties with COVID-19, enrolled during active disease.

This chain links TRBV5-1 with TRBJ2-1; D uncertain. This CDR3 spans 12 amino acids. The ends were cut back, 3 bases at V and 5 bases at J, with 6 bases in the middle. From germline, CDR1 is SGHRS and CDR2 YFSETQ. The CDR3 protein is CASSYRDNEQFF. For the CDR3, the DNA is TGCGCCAGCAGCTACCGGGACAATGAGCAGTTCTTC.

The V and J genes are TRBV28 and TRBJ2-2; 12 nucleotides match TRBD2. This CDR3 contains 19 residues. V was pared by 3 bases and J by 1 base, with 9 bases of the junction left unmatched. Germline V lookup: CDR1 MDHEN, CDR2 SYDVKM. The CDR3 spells CASSFFAASGGVNTGELFF. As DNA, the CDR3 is TGTGCCAGCAGTTTCTTCGCGGCTAGCGGGGGGGTGAACACCGGGGAGCTGTTTTTT.

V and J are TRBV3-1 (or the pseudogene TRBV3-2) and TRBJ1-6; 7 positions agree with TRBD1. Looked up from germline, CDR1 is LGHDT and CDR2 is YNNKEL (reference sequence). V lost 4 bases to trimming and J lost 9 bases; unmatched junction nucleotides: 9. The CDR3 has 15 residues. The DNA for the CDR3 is TGTGCCAGCAGCCCCGGACCGGGACAGAGTTCACCCCTCCACTTT. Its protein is CASSPGPGQSSPLHF.

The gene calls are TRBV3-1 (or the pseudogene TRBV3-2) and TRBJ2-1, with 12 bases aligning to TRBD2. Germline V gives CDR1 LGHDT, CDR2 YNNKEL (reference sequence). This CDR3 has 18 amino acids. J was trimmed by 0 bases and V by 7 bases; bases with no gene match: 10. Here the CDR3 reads CASTFRTSGMSSYNEQFF. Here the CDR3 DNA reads TGTGCCAGCACCTTCCGGACTAGCGGGATGAGCTCCTACAATGAGCAGTTCTTC.

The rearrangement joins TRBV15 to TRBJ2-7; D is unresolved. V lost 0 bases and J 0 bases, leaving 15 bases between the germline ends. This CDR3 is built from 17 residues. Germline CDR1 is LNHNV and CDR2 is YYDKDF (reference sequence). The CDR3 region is CATSRDPFSTFSYEQYF. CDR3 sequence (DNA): TGTGCCACCAGCAGAGATCCTTTTAGCACCTTCTCCTACGAGCAGTACTTC.

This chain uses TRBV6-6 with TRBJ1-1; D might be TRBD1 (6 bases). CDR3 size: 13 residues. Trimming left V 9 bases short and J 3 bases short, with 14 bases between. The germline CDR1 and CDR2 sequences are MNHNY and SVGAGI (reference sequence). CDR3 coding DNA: TGTGCCAGTAAACAGGGATGGGACACTGAAGCTTTCTTT. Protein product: CASKQGWDTEAFF.

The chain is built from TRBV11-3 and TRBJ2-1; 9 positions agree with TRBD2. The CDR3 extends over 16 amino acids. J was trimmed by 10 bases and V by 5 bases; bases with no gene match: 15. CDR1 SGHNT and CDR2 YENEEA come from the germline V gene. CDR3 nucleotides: TGTGCCAGCAGCGAACCTAGCGGGACCGGGAACGGGGAGCAGTTCTTC. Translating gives CASSEPSGTGNGEQFF.

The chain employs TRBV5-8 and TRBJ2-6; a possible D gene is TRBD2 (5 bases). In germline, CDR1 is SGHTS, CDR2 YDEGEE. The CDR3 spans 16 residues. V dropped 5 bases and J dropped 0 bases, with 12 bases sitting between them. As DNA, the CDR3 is TGTGCCAGCAGTTCACGGGGTTACTCTGGGGCCAACGTCCTGACTTTC. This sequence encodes CASSSRGYSGANVLTF.

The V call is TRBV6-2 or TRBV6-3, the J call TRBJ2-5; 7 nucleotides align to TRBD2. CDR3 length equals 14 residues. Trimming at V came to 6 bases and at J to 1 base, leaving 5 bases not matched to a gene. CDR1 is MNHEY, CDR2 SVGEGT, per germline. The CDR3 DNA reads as TGTGCCAGCAGCCGGGGACTACGCCAAGAGACCCAGTACTTC. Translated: CASSRGLRQETQYF.

CDR3 protein: CASSPGGQSSYEQYF. In DNA, the CDR3 is TGTGCCAGCAGCCCGGGGGGGCAGAGCTCCTACGAGCAGTACTTC. The V call is TRBV11-3, the J call TRBJ2-7; 8 positions agree with TRBD2. V dropped 5 bases and J dropped 0; count of bases not matched to a gene: 6. In germline, CDR1 is SGHNT, CDR2 YENEEA. The CDR3 is made up of 15 amino acids.

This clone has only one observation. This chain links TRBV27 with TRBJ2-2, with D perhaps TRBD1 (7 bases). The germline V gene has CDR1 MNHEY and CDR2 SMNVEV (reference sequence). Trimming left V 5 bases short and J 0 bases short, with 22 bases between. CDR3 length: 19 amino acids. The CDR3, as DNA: TGTGCCAGCAGTCCCTGGGCGGAGGGACAGCTCACGAACACCGGGGAGCTGTTTTTT. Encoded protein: CASSPWAEGQLTNTGELFF.

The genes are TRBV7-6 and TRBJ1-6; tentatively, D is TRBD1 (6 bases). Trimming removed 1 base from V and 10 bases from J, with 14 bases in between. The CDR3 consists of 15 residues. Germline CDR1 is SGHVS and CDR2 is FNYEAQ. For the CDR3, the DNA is TGTGCCAGCAGCTTAGTGCAGGGGAAGGGATCACCCCTCCACTTT. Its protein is CASSLVQGKGSPLHF.

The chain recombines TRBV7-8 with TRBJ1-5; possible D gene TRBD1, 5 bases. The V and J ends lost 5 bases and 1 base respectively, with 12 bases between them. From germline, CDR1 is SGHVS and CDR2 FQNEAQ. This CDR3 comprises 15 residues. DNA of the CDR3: TGTGCCAGCAGCCGACCGGGACTGAGCAATCAGCCCCAGCATTTT. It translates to CASSRPGLSNQPQHF.

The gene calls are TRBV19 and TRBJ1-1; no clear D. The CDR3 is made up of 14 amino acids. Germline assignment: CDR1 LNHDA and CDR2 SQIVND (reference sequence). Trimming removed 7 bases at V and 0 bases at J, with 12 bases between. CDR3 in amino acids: CASTHSGVNTEAFF. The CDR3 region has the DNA TGTGCCAGTACCCACAGCGGGGTGAACACTGAAGCTTTCTTT.

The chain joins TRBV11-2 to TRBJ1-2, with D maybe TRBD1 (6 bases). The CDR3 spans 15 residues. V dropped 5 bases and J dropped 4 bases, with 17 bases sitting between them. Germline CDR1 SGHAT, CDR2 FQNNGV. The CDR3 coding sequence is TGTGCCAGCAGCATAAACAGGGTCCGGGGCTATGGCTACACCTTC. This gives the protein CASSINRVRGYGYTF.

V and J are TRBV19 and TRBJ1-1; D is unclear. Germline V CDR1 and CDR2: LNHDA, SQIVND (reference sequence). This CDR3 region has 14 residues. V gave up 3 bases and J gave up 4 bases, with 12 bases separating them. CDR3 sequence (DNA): TGTGCCAGTAGTATCTCTGATAGCGGCACTGAAGCTTTCTTT. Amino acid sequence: CASSISDSGTEAFF.

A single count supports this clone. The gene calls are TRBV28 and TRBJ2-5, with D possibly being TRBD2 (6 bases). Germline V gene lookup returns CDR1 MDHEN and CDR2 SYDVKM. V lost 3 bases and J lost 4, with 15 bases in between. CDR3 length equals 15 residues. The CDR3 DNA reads TGTGCCAGCAGTTTTAGTCGGAGGGGCGCAGAGACCCAGTACTTC. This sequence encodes CASSFSRRGAETQYF.

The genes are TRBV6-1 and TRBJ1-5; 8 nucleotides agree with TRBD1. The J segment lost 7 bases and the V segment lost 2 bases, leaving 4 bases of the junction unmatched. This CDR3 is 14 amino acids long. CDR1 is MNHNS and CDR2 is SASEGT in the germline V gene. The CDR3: CASSELTGEQPQHF. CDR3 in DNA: TGTGCCAGCAGTGAATTGACAGGGGAACAGCCCCAGCATTTT.